Listed below are T cell receptor beta chains from one sample, sequenced in a study of a mutant IDH1 vaccine in newly diagnosed glioma. These receptors lack a known antigen. TCRdb keeps only in-frame clones here, not all; method: immunoSEQ multiplex PCR. The table includes about 32,000 clones, roughly 80% detected once. The starting material was PBMCs, obtained from a glioma patient whose treatment included an IDH1 peptide vaccine. Receptors originate from a woman in her forties with glioma. CDR3s include the opening cysteine and the closing phenylalanine or tryptophan. A D gene is named only where the DNA matches it firmly. For some rows the clone size is stated as once, few or many, or as a class when expanded; others skip it.

size	V	D	J	CDR3	DNA
-	TRBV7-9	-	TRBJ2-7	CASSQTRQGPAEQYF	TGTGCCAGCAGCCAAACCCGGCAGGGACCAGCCGAGCAGTACTTC
-	TRBV30	TRBD1	TRBJ1-2	CAWHRDRGREGYGYTF	TGTGCCTGGCACCGGGACAGGGGGCGCGAAGGCTATGGCTACACCTTC
-	TRBV19	-	TRBJ1-2	CASSIRGTQGYGYTF	TGTGCCAGTAGTATACGGGGGACCCAGGGCTATGGCTACACCTTC
-	TRBV4-3	TRBD1	TRBJ2-3	CASSQSDRGSDTQYF	TGCGCCAGCAGCCAATCGGACAGGGGGTCAGATACGCAGTATTTT
-	TRBV10-3	-	TRBJ1-1	CAISEELVFEAFF	TGTGCCATCAGTGAGGAGTTGGTTTTTGAAGCTTTCTTT
-	TRBV6-5	-	TRBJ2-7	CASSYSVGYSSYEQYF	TGTGCCAGCAGTTACAGTGTTGGCTATAGCTCCTACGAGCAGTACTTC
-	TRBV7-7	-	TRBJ2-7	CASSSERTGEQYF	TGTGCTAGCAGCTCAGAAAGGACGGGGGAGCAGTACTTC
-	TRBV5-1	-	TRBJ2-5	CASSLGGFEETQYF	TGCGCCAGCAGCTTGGGGGGCTTTGAAGAGACCCAGTACTTC
once	TRBV10-3	-	TRBJ2-6	CAISESGGANVLTF	TGTGCCATCAGTGAGTCGGGGGGGGCCAACGTCCTGACTTTC
-	TRBV19	-	TRBJ1-4	CASSGRGTNEKLFF	TGTGCCAGTAGTGGCAGGGGAACTAATGAAAAACTGTTTTTT
-	TRBV27	TRBD1	TRBJ2-7	CASSFSTGVEQYF	TGTGCCAGCAGTTTTTCCACAGGGGTGGAGCAGTACTTC
-	TRBV9	TRBD2	TRBJ2-5	CASSTRPGGETQYF	TGTGCCAGCAGCACCAGACCCGGGGGGGAGACCCAGTACTTC
-	TRBV7-9	TRBD1	TRBJ2-3	CASSEPTGKRADTQYF	TGTGCCAGCAGCGAACCGACAGGGAAGCGCGCAGATACGCAGTATTTT
few	TRBV9	-	TRBJ1-1	CASSVVGRGETEAFF	TGTGCCAGCAGCGTAGTTGGACGAGGAGAAACTGAAGCTTTCTTT
-	TRBV2	TRBD2	TRBJ2-2	CASSGEGSTGELFF	TGTGCCAGCAGTGGGGAGGGAAGTACCGGGGAGCTGTTTTTT
-	TRBV11-1	-	TRBJ1-3	CASSFGGPGNTIYF	TGTGCCAGCAGCTTCGGGGGACCTGGAAACACCATATATTTT
-	TRBV27	TRBD2	TRBJ2-3	CASRGLETDTQYF	TGTGCCAGCAGGGGACTAGAGACAGATACGCAGTATTTT
-	TRBV29-1	-	TRBJ2-1	CSILGGTVNEQFF	TGCAGCATCCTCGGGGGGACAGTCAATGAGCAGTTCTTC
-	TRBV20-1	-	TRBJ1-1	CSDRNGYF	TGCAGCGACAGGAACGGATACTTT
-	TRBV6-5	-	TRBJ2-5	CASSPGDQETQYF	TGTGCCAGCAGTCCGGGGGACCAAGAGACCCAGTACTTC
few	TRBV7-9	-	TRBJ2-1	CASSSPGGNEQFF	TGTGCCAGCAGCTCCCCCGGTGGCAATGAGCAGTTCTTC
few	TRBV6-6	-	TRBJ1-2	CASSPTTGHNGYTF	TGTGCCAGCAGCCCCACGACGGGGCACAATGGCTACACCTTC
-	TRBV7-9	-	TRBJ2-5	CASSQQRGYQETQYF	TGTGCCAGCAGCCAACAGAGGGGGTACCAAGAGACCCAGTACTTC
-	TRBV15	TRBD1	TRBJ1-4	CATSRYRGGDEKLFF	TGTGCCACCAGCCGCTACAGGGGAGGAGATGAAAAACTGTTTTTT
few	TRBV6-5	TRBD1	TRBJ2-7	CASSTAGGRVEQYF	TGTGCCAGCAGTACGGCAGGGGGCCGCGTCGAGCAGTACTTC
-	TRBV4-3	-	TRBJ2-3	CASSQDPHPDTQYF	TGCGCCAGCAGCCAAGATCCCCACCCAGATACGCAGTATTTT
once	TRBV6-1	-	TRBJ1-5	CASASLGPNQPQHF	TGTGCCAGCGCCTCTTTGGGGCCCAATCAGCCCCAGCATTTT
-	TRBV9	-	TRBJ2-7	CASSPDDYEQYF	TGTGCCAGCAGCCCCGACGACTACGAGCAGTACTTC
-	TRBV5-1	-	TRBJ2-7	CASSFSIGTEQYF	TGCGCCAGCAGCTTTTCGATAGGGACCGAGCAGTACTTC
-	TRBV2	-	TRBJ1-4	CASSASNEKLFF	TGTGCCAGCAGTGCCAGTAATGAAAAACTGTTTTTT
-	TRBV18	-	TRBJ2-7	CASRTGIGVNDEQYF	TGTGCCAGCCGTACAGGGATCGGGGTGAATGACGAGCAGTACTTC
-	TRBV11-2	TRBD2	TRBJ2-3	CASSPAGGDLYTQYF	TGTGCCAGCAGCCCTGCCGGGGGGGACCTGTATACGCAGTATTTT
-	TRBV9	TRBD1	TRBJ2-1	CASSLDRGRYNEQFF	TGTGCCAGCAGCTTAGACAGGGGCAGGTACAATGAGCAGTTCTTC
-	TRBV2	-	TRBJ2-7	CASLQNYEQYF	TGTGCCAGCCTCCAGAACTACGAGCAGTACTTC
once	TRBV19	TRBD1	TRBJ1-2	CASNRAGGGNYGYTF	TGTGCCAGTAATAGGGCAGGGGGAGGCAACTATGGCTACACCTTC
-	TRBV5-5	TRBD2	TRBJ2-3	CASSVRSGGPPSTDTQYF	TGTGCCAGCAGCGTGCGGAGCGGGGGGCCGCCTAGCACAGATACGCAGTATTTT
once	TRBV7-9	TRBD1	TRBJ2-7	CASSDRGYEQYF	TGTGCCAGCAGCGACAGGGGCTACGAGCAGTACTTC